Each of the 29 T cell receptor beta chains below was sequenced from the same sample in a study of blood T cell repertoires in COVID-19. Using immunoSEQ multiplex PCR, the repertoire was profiled, and TCRdb retains in-frame clones only, with some absent. Here the sample spans over 120,000 clones, approximately 90% being singletons. Sequencing was carried out using peripheral blood. These receptors were collected from a woman in her forties or fifties with active or convalescent COVID-19.

In this sample, this clone turned up once. The rearrangement joins TRBV27 to TRBJ2-2; D is possibly TRBD1 (6 bases). Germline CDR1 is MNHEY and CDR2 is SMNVEV (reference sequence). V gave up 5 bases and J gave up 6 bases, with 10 bases separating them. CDR3 length equals 13 residues. For the CDR3, the DNA is TGTGCCAGCAGTACAGGGTTCGCCGGGGAGCTGTTTTTT. Amino acid sequence: CASSTGFAGELFF.

A single count supports this clone. The same CDR3 is also encoded by other DNA sequences in this sample. The chain uses TRBV7-3 and TRBJ1-6, with TRBD1 matching over 7 bases. The CDR3 is 15 residues long. The germline CDR1 and CDR2 sequences are SGHTA and FQGTGA. Trimming at V came to 3 bases and at J to 13 bases, leaving 12 bases not matched to a gene. CDR3 residues: CASSLAGGEGSPLHF. CDR3 in DNA: TGTGCCAGCAGCTTGGCAGGGGGTGAGGGGTCGCCCCTCCACTTT.

V gene TRBV11-2 combines with J gene TRBJ2-5; possibly TRBD1 for D (5 bases). CDR1 is SGHAT, CDR2 FQNNGV, per germline. The CDR3 length is 14 residues. Trimming pared 5 bases from V and 2 bases from J, leaving 12 bases between. CDR3 region: CASSRGHLQETQYF. CDR3 DNA: TGTGCCAGCAGCCGAGGACACTTACAAGAGACCCAGTACTTC.

A few counts support this clone. The CDR3 DNA reads as TGTGCCAGCAGCCCTGCCCGGGACAGGGGTGCGTATGGCTACACCTTC. Its translation: CASSPARDRGAYGYTF. The V and J genes are TRBV7-2 and TRBJ1-2, with 10 bases matching TRBD1. Germline V gene sequence: CDR1 SGHTA, CDR2 FQGNSA. This CDR3 comprises 16 residues. V gave up 5 bases and J gave up 5 bases; unmatched junction bases: 11.

This clone was found a few times. The rearrangement links TRBV5-6 to TRBJ1-5; D perhaps matches TRBD1 (5 bases). Deletions cut 0 bases from V and 8 bases from J, with 15 bases between. This CDR3 comprises 15 residues. CDR1 is SGHDT, CDR2 YYEEEE, per germline. For the CDR3, the DNA is TGTGCCAGCAGCTTGGCCGGGACTGAAGAAGAGCCCCAGCATTTT. Amino acids: CASSLAGTEEEPQHF.

Notes on this clone: The conserved phenylalanine or tryptophan is not found at the CDR3 terminus, so this likely reflects a read error. No DNA is shown, since the ends of the CDR3 on it are uncertain; the CDR3 is the one TCRdb lists. The gene calls are TRBV12-3 or TRBV12-4 and TRBJ1-1. The CDR3 spans 13 residues, counting both ends. CDR3 amino acids: CASSLAEVRWVEV.

The J gene is TRBJ2-3, the V gene TRBV5-4; 14 positions agree with TRBD2. After removal of 4 bases from V and 6 bases from J, the junction contained 7 bases not matched to a gene. Germline V gives CDR1 SGHNT, CDR2 YYREEE (reference sequence). The CDR3 is made up of 16 amino acids. The CDR3 loop reads CASSIRLAGGQDTQYF. CDR3 in DNA: TGTGCCAGCAGCATACGACTAGCGGGAGGGCAGGATACGCAGTATTTT.

V usage is TRBV30 and J usage is TRBJ2-1, with TRBD1 identical over 12 bases. The CDR3 runs 14 residues. V dropped 2 bases and J dropped 8; count of bases not matched to a gene: 4. Germline CDR1 and CDR2: GTSNPN and SVGIG (reference sequence). The CDR3 DNA follows: TGTGCCTGGAGTTTGGGACAGGGGGCCGATGAGCAGTTCTTC. This encodes CAWSLGQGADEQFF.

The CDR3 loop is CASSSGSYRANNEQFF. CDR3 nucleotides: TGTGCCAGCAGTTCCGGGTCTTACAGGGCTAACAATGAGCAGTTCTTC. The rearrangement uses TRBV28 and TRBJ2-1; a possible D gene is TRBD1 (6 bases). The V gene lost 4 bases and the J gene lost 5 bases, with 18 bases spanning the gap. The CDR3 runs 16 residues. Germline V gives CDR1 MDHEN, CDR2 SYDVKM.

The genes are TRBV5-1 and TRBJ2-1, with a possible D match to TRBD1 (6 bases). Germline-derived CDR1 and CDR2 are SGHRS and YFSETQ. The CDR3 covers 15 residues. Trimming took 1 base from V and 4 from J, leaving 12 bases between them. This chain's CDR3 is CASSLTGPMYNEQFF. CDR3 sequence (DNA): TGCGCCAGCAGCTTGACAGGGCCAATGTACAATGAGCAGTTCTTC.

The chain has TRBV5-1 and TRBJ1-4; TRBD1 is a possible D gene (5 bases). The germline V gene has CDR1 SGHRS and CDR2 YFSETQ. The length of the CDR3 is 15 residues. V lost 2 bases and J lost 2, with 10 bases in between. This CDR3 is CASSFIDSTNEKLFF. In nucleotides, the CDR3 is TGCGCCAGCAGCTTCATAGACAGTACTAATGAAAAACTGTTTTTT.

The V and J genes are TRBV13 and TRBJ2-3, with 10 nucleotides matching TRBD2. Trimming took 0 bases from V and 8 from J; bases not matched to a gene: 5. The CDR3 has 15 amino acids. From germline, CDR1 is PRHDT and CDR2 FYEKMQ (reference sequence). The CDR3 DNA reads as TGTGCCAGCAGCTTAGGGCTAGCGGGAGTGGGTACGCAGTATTTT. The encoded protein is CASSLGLAGVGTQYF.

This clone was recorded once. In DNA, the CDR3 is TGTGCCAGCAGGGACGAGGGTACAGATACGCAGTATTTT. Translating it yields CASRDEGTDTQYF. The V gene is TRBV21-1, the J gene TRBJ2-3; the table's D gene call, TRBD2, was not cross checked with the DNA. TRBV21-1 is noted as a pseudogene. The CDR3 consists of 13 residues.

This chain connects TRBV27 to TRBJ2-7, with 13 positions matching TRBD2. This CDR3 comprises 17 residues. The trim removed 8 bases at V and 0 bases at J, leaving 10 bases unmatched. Germline V gene data show CDR1 as MNHEY and CDR2 as SMNVEV (reference sequence). As DNA, the CDR3 is TGTGCCAGCCCGGGACTAGCGGGAACCGAGAGCTCCTACGAGCAGTACTTC. As protein: CASPGLAGTESSYEQYF.

The rearrangement links TRBV5-5 to TRBJ1-1; 8 bases map to TRBD1. V shed 6 bases and J 4 bases; nucleotides not matched to a gene: 8. The CDR3 covers 14 residues. Germline CDR1 is SGHKS and CDR2 is YYEKEE (reference sequence). CDR3 amino acids: CASTLVDRGTEAFF. The DNA for the CDR3 is TGTGCCAGCACCCTGGTCGACAGGGGCACTGAAGCTTTCTTT.

This chain connects TRBV2 to TRBJ2-2; TRBD2 agrees at 10 bases. The germline V gene encodes CDR1 SNHLY and CDR2 FYNNEI. V trimming: 8 bases; J trimming: 5 bases; junction bases outside the gene matches: 8. This CDR3 region has 15 residues. The CDR3: CASQSGGARTGELFF. CDR3 DNA sequence: TGTGCCAGCCAGAGCGGGGGGGCACGAACCGGGGAGCTGTTTTTT.

V is TRBV3-1 (or the pseudogene TRBV3-2) and J is TRBJ2-5; 12 bases fit TRBD1. Germline CDR1 is LGHDT and CDR2 is YNNKEL (reference sequence). The V gene end was trimmed by 4 bases and the J gene end by 1 base; junction bases not matched to a gene: 7. The CDR3 has 17 amino acids. CDR3 region: CASSRGTGGNPQETQYF. The CDR3 DNA sequence: TGTGCCAGCAGCCGGGGGACAGGGGGCAACCCCCAAGAGACCCAGTACTTC.

The chain employs TRBV19 and TRBJ1-2; the D gene is possibly TRBD1 (5 bases). With 5 bases removed from V and 4 bases from J, the gap between germline ends came to 14 bases. Per germline, CDR1 LNHDA and CDR2 SQIVND (reference sequence). The CDR3 length is 14 residues. CDR3 amino acids: CASSPGQDFYGYTF. The CDR3 DNA is TGTGCCAGTAGTCCCGGACAAGACTTCTATGGCTACACCTTC.

This clone was counted a single time. The chain carries TRBV21-1 and TRBJ1-2; the tabulated D call, TRBD1, remains unverified against the DNA. TRBV21-1 is tagged as a pseudogene. The CDR3 has 15 residues. The CDR3 DNA reads TGTGCCAGCAGCAACGCCTCAGGGGCCCCCTATGGCTACACCTTC. Protein: CASSNASGAPYGYTF.

CDR3 nucleotides: TGCGCCAGCAGCTTGGACAGGACTAATGAAAAACTGTTTTTT. It specifies CASSLDRTNEKLFF. The gene calls are TRBV5-1 and TRBJ1-4; D possibly corresponds to TRBD1 (5 bases). Looked up from germline, CDR1 is SGHRS and CDR2 is YFSETQ. The CDR3 is 14 residues long. With 0 bases removed from V and 2 bases from J, the gap between germline ends came to 5 bases. The full variable domain, its missing parts supplied by reference TRBV5-1 and TRBJ1-4, is KAGVTQTPRYLIKTRGQQVTLSCSPISGHRSVSWYQQTPGQGLQFLFEYFSETQRNKGNFPGRFSGRQFSNSRSEMNVSTLELGDSALYLCASSLDRTNEKLFFGSGTQLSVL.

This clone was recorded once. This sequence joins TRBV7-8 and TRBJ1-1, with a tentative D call TRBD1 (6 bases). V was clipped by 5 bases and J by 4 bases, with 17 bases between them. Looked up from germline, CDR1 is SGHVS and CDR2 is FQNEAQ. The CDR3 contains 15 residues. DNA for the CDR3: TGTGCCAGCAGCCCCTTGGGGGGCGGGGGCACTGAAGCTTTCTTT. Protein: CASSPLGGGGTEAFF.

The rearrangement joins TRBV7-8 to TRBJ2-3; perhaps TRBD1 as D (5 bases). CDR3 length equals 14 residues. V lost 1 base and J lost 4, with 9 bases in between. CDR1 SGHVS and CDR2 FQNEAQ come from the germline V gene. This CDR3 is CASSLEGLADTQYF. CDR3 DNA sequence: TGTGCCAGCAGCTTAGAGGGGCTTGCAGATACGCAGTATTTT.

The chain links TRBV6-1 to TRBJ1-1; 7 bases are shared with TRBD1. Germline loops: CDR1 MNHNS, CDR2 SASEGT. V was pared by 2 bases and J by 5 bases, with 5 bases of the junction left unmatched. The CDR3 length is 14 residues. In nucleotides, the CDR3 is TGTGCCAGCAGTGAACAGACAGGGAGAACTGAAGCTTTCTTT. As protein: CASSEQTGRTEAFF.

This sequence joins TRBV5-5 and TRBJ2-5, with unresolved D. In germline, CDR1 is SGHKS, CDR2 YYEKEE (reference sequence). Trimming pared 1 base from V and 5 bases from J, leaving 6 bases between. This CDR3 region has 12 residues. The CDR3 nucleotides are TGTGCCAGCAGCTTGTCTCGGGAGACCCAGTACTTC. As protein: CASSLSRETQYF.

The chain combines TRBV27 with TRBJ2-7; D is undetermined. V lost 8 bases and J lost 7, with 12 bases in between. CDR3 length: 11 amino acids. The germline gives CDR1 MNHEY, CDR2 SMNVEV (reference sequence). CDR3 bases: TGTGCCAGCCGAGGCTCAAGTGAGCAGTACTTC. The encoded protein is CASRGSSEQYF.

In this sample, this clone turned up once. The J gene is TRBJ2-1, the V gene TRBV10-3, with D unresolved. Germline assignment: CDR1 ENHRY and CDR2 SYGVKD. The CDR3 consists of 14 residues. Trimming took 10 bases from V and 1 from J, leaving 14 bases between them. The CDR3 region is CATKLTESYNEQFF. As DNA, the CDR3 is TGTGCCACCAAATTGACTGAATCCTACAATGAGCAGTTCTTC.

This clone has just one count. In nucleotides, the CDR3 is TGTGCCAGCAGTGAAACCGCTAGCGGGATATACAATGAGCAGTTCTTC. Residues: CASSETASGIYNEQFF. This chain uses TRBV6-1 with TRBJ2-1, with 9 bases identical to TRBD2. Germline V gene lookup returns CDR1 MNHNS and CDR2 SASEGT. This CDR3 region has 16 residues. The ends lost 2 bases at V and 4 bases at J; junction bases unmatched: 6.

The chain links TRBV29-1 to TRBJ1-4; D perhaps matches TRBD1 (6 bases). The CDR3 extends over 12 amino acids. The germline V gene encodes CDR1 SQVTM and CDR2 ANQGSEA. V was clipped by 7 bases and J by 4 bases, with 10 bases between them. The CDR3 protein is CSGRGGNEKLFF. CDR3 sequence (DNA): TGCAGCGGCAGGGGCGGTAATGAAAAACTGTTTTTT.

This sequence joins TRBV27 and TRBJ2-7; tentatively, D is TRBD2 (6 bases). The CDR3 loop spans 13 amino acids. V dropped 3 bases and J dropped 3 bases, with 9 bases sitting between them. Germline lookup yields CDR1 MNHEY and CDR2 SMNVEV (reference sequence). This CDR3 reads CASSLGGLYEQYF. CDR3 DNA sequence: TGTGCCAGCAGTTTGGGGGGACTCTACGAGCAGTACTTC.